These 29 T cell receptor beta chains originate from one sample sequenced in a study of tumor-infiltrating lymphocytes in primary liver carcinoma. Using a constant-region primer together with ProtoScript II reverse transcriptase, TCR beta cDNA was made from about 500 ng of total RNA. Slightly modified ARM-PCR with three nested multiplex PCR rounds yielded TCR beta libraries. Primers for the first two PCR rounds were TRBV1-TRBV30 forward primers and a C-beta reverse primer (roughly 10 cycles per round). TCRdb reprocessed the multiplex PCR reads with MiXCR, giving one entry per CDR3 protein. Of approximately 300,000 distinct CDR3 sequences listed, 65% are singletons. Germline DNA was also extracted, while the blood RNA originated from unsorted whole blood. The sample was peripheral blood. All receptors derive from a man between 35 and 55 years old with primary liver carcinoma and hepatitis B virus infection.

This clonotype was observed a handful of times. The chain joins TRBV28 to TRBJ2-7, with D maybe TRBD1 (5 bases). Trimming removed 7 bases from V and 5 bases from J, with 15 bases in between. Germline CDR1 reads MDHEN; CDR2 reads SYDVKM. The CDR3 extends over 13 amino acids. The CDR3 is CASMGRVWDEQYF. The DNA for the CDR3 is TGTGCCAGCATGGGCAGGGTGTGGGACGAGCAGTACTTC.

The chain links TRBV29-1 to TRBJ2-7; D remains unclear. The germline V gene encodes CDR1 SQVTM and CDR2 ANQGSEA. CDR3 length: 12 residues. The chain's CDR3 is CRVTDGTNEQYF. CDR3 in DNA: TGCAGAGTTACCGACGGAACCAACGAGCAGTACTTC.

This clonotype has ten or more counts. V is TRBV11-2 and J is TRBJ2-3; perhaps TRBD1 as D (5 bases). The CDR3 totals 14 residues. V was pared by 2 bases and J by 6 bases, with 12 bases between. CDR1 is SGHAT and CDR2 is FQNNGV in the germline V gene. CDR3 loop: CASSLNSGRDTQYF. CDR3 sequence (DNA): TGTGCCAGCAGCTTAAATTCAGGGCGGGATACGCAGTATTTT.

This clonotype has more than one count but fewer than ten. V is TRBV7-8 and J is TRBJ2-7, with D maybe TRBD1 (6 bases). There are 15 residues in the CDR3. The V end lost 0 bases, the J end lost 7 bases, and 16 bases lay between the germline ends. CDR1 SGHVS and CDR2 FQNEAQ come from the germline V gene. CDR3 residues: CASSLAQGSYYEQYF. As DNA, the CDR3 is TGTGCCAGCAGCTTAGCGCAGGGGTCATACTATGAGCAGTACTTC.

With respect to this clonotype: Germline and junction disagree at one end, which may indicate a read error. The chain combines TRBV12-3 or TRBV12-4 with TRBJ1-1, with D uncertain. The CDR3 is 12 residues long. CDR3 residues: CASSLILTEVFF. The CDR3 bases are TGTGCCAGCAGTTTAATCCTGACTGAAGTTTTCTTT.

This clonotype was seen only a few times. This chain links TRBV5-6 with TRBJ1-4; TRBD1 matches 9 bases. The germline CDR1 and CDR2 sequences are SGHDT and YYEEEE. The CDR3 has 14 residues. The V gene end was trimmed by 5 bases and the J gene end by 7 bases; junction bases not matched to a gene: 6. CDR3 DNA sequence: TGTGCCAGCAGGCGACAGGGGGGTAGTGAAAAACTGTTTTTT. Protein sequence: CASRRQGGSEKLFF.

As regards this clonotype: One end of the junction does not line up with germline, which may come from a read error. This chain uses TRBV7-8 with TRBJ2-4; the D gene is possibly TRBD2 (6 bases). Germline values: CDR1 SGHVS, CDR2 FQNEAQ. CDR3 length: 14 amino acids. The CDR3 here is CASSREEAKNIKYF. The CDR3 DNA follows: TGTGCCAGCAGTAGGGAGGAGGCCAAAAACATTAAGTACTTC.

With respect to this clonotype: Its ends do not fully match the called genes, so a read error is possible. The genes are TRBV5-1 and TRBJ1-5; no firm D call. Germline values: CDR1 SGHRS, CDR2 YFSETQ. This CDR3 has 13 residues. Written as DNA, the CDR3 is TGTGCCAGCAGCTTGGATCCCGATCGACCCCAGCATTTT. Translation: CASSLDPDRPQHF.

With respect to this clonotype: A much larger clone differs by one base, so this may be a read error. The rearrangement uses TRBV29-1 and TRBJ2-2; no clear D. V dropped 5 bases and J dropped 3 bases, with 4 bases sitting between them. This CDR3 has 11 residues. Germline assignment: CDR1 SQVTM and CDR2 ANQGSEA. The DNA for the CDR3 is TGCAGCGTTATATACACCGGGGAGCTGTTTTTT. Translating gives CSVIYTGELFF.

This clonotype was observed many times. Here the CDR3 reads CASGTGPPGGEQFF. The CDR3 DNA reads TGCGCCAGTGGAACGGGCCCACCTGGGGGTGAGCAGTTCTTC. The J gene is TRBJ2-1, the V gene TRBV5-1, with D tentatively TRBD1 or TRBD2 (5 bases each). The CDR3 sequence is 14 residues long. The germline V and J ends were trimmed by 8 bases and 9 bases, with 21 bases remaining between them. The germline CDR1 and CDR2 sequences are SGHRS and YFSETQ.

V is TRBV7-9 and J is TRBJ1-4; possibly TRBD1 for D (5 bases). This CDR3 is built from 15 residues. Trimming shortened V by 11 bases and J by 3 bases, and 19 bases separated the two germline ends. Germline CDR1 SEHNR, CDR2 FQNEAQ (reference sequence). DNA for the CDR3: TGTGCCGTCGGGACGGCGATAGCGGCTAATGAAAAACTGTTTTTT. Amino acids: CAVGTAIAANEKLFF.

Details on this clonotype: Just one base apart from a much larger clone, this may be a read error. The V gene is TRBV12-3 or TRBV12-4, the J gene TRBJ2-7; 11 nucleotides agree with TRBD2. CDR3 length: 16 amino acids. With 5 bases clipped from V and 4 bases from J, the junction kept 10 bases outside the gene matches. In DNA form, the CDR3 reads TGTGCCAGCAGTCCCAGTAGGGGACTAGCGGCGTACGAGCAGTACTTC. Protein product: CASSPSRGLAAYEQYF.

The V and J genes are TRBV18 and TRBJ2-7; no clear D. Per germline, CDR1 KGHSH and CDR2 LQKENI. V was pared by 2 bases and J by 3 bases, with 8 bases between. The CDR3 is made up of 13 amino acids. CDR3 nucleotide sequence: TGTGCCAGCTCACCAGGGCGGCACTACGAGCAGTACTTC. It yields the protein CASSPGRHYEQYF.

There are a few counts of this clonotype. A much larger clone lies a single base off, so this may be a read error. This CDR3 fails to terminate in the conserved phenylalanine or tryptophan, so it likely reflects a read error. This chain joins TRBV6-2 or TRBV6-3 and TRBJ2-1; perhaps TRBD2 as D (6 bases). The germline V and J ends were trimmed by 11 bases and 7 bases, with 15 bases remaining between them. Looked up from germline, CDR1 is MNHEY and CDR2 is SVGEGT. This CDR3 contains 12 residues. The DNA for the CDR3 is TGTGCCGGCTCGGCGCGGGAAAATGAGCAGTTCTTA. Translating it yields CAGSARENEQFL.

In this sample, this clonotype turned up a few times. The chain employs TRBV5-5 and TRBJ2-7, with 8 bases fitting TRBD1. The V gene end was trimmed by 2 bases and the J gene end by 3 bases; junction bases not matched to a gene: 7. The CDR3 length is 15 residues. The germline CDR1 and CDR2 sequences are SGHKS and YYEKEE (reference sequence). The DNA for the CDR3 is TGTGCCAGCAGCTTTCCCGGACAGGGAATCTACGAGCAGTACTTC. Amino acid sequence: CASSFPGQGIYEQYF.

This clonotype was found once. V and J are TRBV5-4 and TRBJ2-5; D is unresolved. CDR1 and CDR2 (germline): SGHNT, YYREEE (reference sequence). The CDR3 extends over 15 amino acids. Trimming left V 0 bases short and J 2 bases short, with 11 bases between. The CDR3 DNA reads as TGTGCCAGCAGCTTGGACACCTGGCATCAAGAGACCCAGTACTTC. Translating it yields CASSLDTWHQETQYF.

As regards this clonotype: The germline gene is not matched at one end of the junction; a read error may be the cause. CDR3 residues: CVSSSETGEYF. Written as DNA, the CDR3 is TGTGTCAGCAGCTCAGAAACAGGGGAGTATTTT. This chain joins TRBV5-6 and TRBJ2-3; 7 bases map to TRBD1. Per the germline V gene, CDR1 is SGHDT and CDR2 is YYEEEE. The length of the CDR3 is 11 residues.

A word on this clonotype: A much larger clone differs from this one at a single base, so this may be a read error. This rearrangement joins TRBV6-6 to TRBJ1-4; no definite D call. The CDR3 is 11 residues long. Germline V lookup: CDR1 MNHNY, CDR2 SVGAGI (reference sequence). Here the CDR3 reads CTSSAEEKLFF. The CDR3 DNA reads as TGTACCAGCAGTGCGGAGGAAAAACTGTTTTTT.

Concerning this clonotype itself: At one of its ends the junction is not consistent with the germline gene, which may arise from a read error. The gene calls are TRBV5-1 and TRBJ2-5; a possible D gene is TRBD1 (5 bases). The CDR3 length is 14 residues. CDR1 and CDR2 (germline): SGHRS, YFSETQ. The CDR3 region has the DNA TGCGCCAGCAGCTTCCACAGGATCGGAGAGACCAAGTACTTC. Residues: CASSFHRIGETKYF.

Concerning this clonotype itself: This may come from a read error, since a much larger clone is one base off. The gene calls are TRBV6-2 or TRBV6-3 and TRBJ2-7, with D possibly being TRBD2 (5 bases). This CDR3 contains 15 residues. In germline, CDR1 is MNHEY, CDR2 SVGEGT. CDR3 region: CARSYSPKRPYEQYF. The DNA for the CDR3 is TGTGCCAGGAGTTACTCTCCGAAGCGGCCCTACGAGCAGTACTTC.

Note on this clonotype: A much larger clone is a single base away; this may be a read error. The rearrangement links TRBV12-3 or TRBV12-4 to TRBJ2-1, with 11 bases lining up with TRBD2. The CDR3 spans 13 residues. The CDR3: CASRLAGAVEHFF. The CDR3 nucleotides are TGTGCCAGCAGACTAGCGGGAGCGGTTGAGCACTTCTTC.

Many counts were recorded for this clonotype. The J gene is TRBJ1-5, the V gene TRBV5-5; D is possibly TRBD1 (6 bases). The V and J ends lost 1 base and 3 bases respectively, with 14 bases between them. Germline CDR1 SGHKS, CDR2 YYEKEE (reference sequence). The CDR3 contains 16 residues. Here the CDR3 reads CASSLSGHRDNQPQHF. Written as DNA, the CDR3 is TGTGCCAGCAGCTTGTCGGGACACAGGGACAATCAGCCCCAGCATTTT.

For this clonotype: A much larger clone differs by one base, so this may be a read error. The chain uses TRBV6-1 and TRBJ2-2; TRBD2 matches at 7 bases. Germline CDR1 MNHNS, CDR2 SASEGT. After removal of 4 bases from V and 6 bases from J, the junction contained 11 bases not matched to a gene. CDR3 length: 16 amino acids. CDR3 nucleotides: TGTGCCAGCAGTGGAGCAAGCGGGAATTTGGCCGGGGAGCTGTTTTTT. It yields the protein CASSGASGNLAGELFF.

A remark on this clonotype: Since no conserved phenylalanine or tryptophan closes the CDR3, a read error is the likely cause. V and J are TRBV10-1 and TRBJ1-1; D is perhaps TRBD1 (5 bases). Germline V CDR1 and CDR2: WNHNN, SYGVQD (reference sequence). The CDR3 runs 13 residues. Trimming took off 9 bases at V and 2 bases at J, with 13 bases between the two ends. CDR3 residues: CASTDKFNTEAFY. Written as DNA, the CDR3 is TGCGCCAGTACGGACAAATTCAACACTGAAGCTTTCTAT.

The chain couples TRBV20-1 to TRBJ1-1; 8 bases line up with TRBD1. The V and J ends lost 5 bases and 8 bases, in that order; junction bases with no gene match: 4. This CDR3 region has 11 residues. Germline CDR1 is DFQATT and CDR2 is SNEGSKA (reference sequence). For the CDR3, the DNA is TGCAGTGCTGATGACAGGGGCGAAGCTTTCTTT. Amino acids: CSADDRGEAFF.

Comments on this clonotype: Without the conserved terminal phenylalanine or tryptophan, this CDR3 likely stems from a read error. This chain links TRBV5-4 with TRBJ2-1; the D gene could be TRBD1 or TRBD2 (6 bases each). Germline CDR1 reads SGHNT; CDR2 reads YYREEE (reference sequence). This CDR3 contains 16 residues. The CDR3 nucleotides read TGTGTCAGCAGCACGAGGGGGGTTGTCTCCCACAATGAGCAGTTCCTC. It encodes CVSSTRGVVSHNEQFL.

Turning to this clonotype: Possible read error: a much larger clone is one base away. This sequence joins TRBV6-2 or TRBV6-3 and TRBJ2-7; TRBD1 is a possible D gene (6 bases). The length of the CDR3 is 15 residues. Germline lookup yields CDR1 MNHEY and CDR2 SVGEGT. The CDR3: CPSSLGGRDSYEQYF. The CDR3 DNA sequence: TGTCCCAGCAGCCTAGGGGGACGGGACTCCTACGAGCAGTACTTC.

For this clonotype: This sequence may be a read error, since a much larger clone differs from it by one base. The rearrangement uses TRBV7-9 and TRBJ2-4, with D perhaps matching TRBD1 (6 bases). Germline V CDR1 and CDR2: SEHNR, FQNEAQ (reference sequence). The length of the CDR3 is 12 residues. The DNA of the CDR3 is TGTGTCAGCAGGGGAGTTGCAAACATTCAGTACTTC. Translated: CVSRGVANIQYF.

In this sample, this clonotype turned up once. The chain's CDR3 is CSALSLAGTTDTQYF. DNA for the CDR3: TGCAGTGCTCTTTCCCTAGCGGGGACCACAGATACGCAGTATTTT. V usage is TRBV20-1 and J usage is TRBJ2-3; the match to TRBD2 covers 9 bases. Losses at the gene ends were 5 bases for V and 2 bases for J; bases not matched to a gene: 8. Germline V gene sequence: CDR1 DFQATT, CDR2 SNEGSKA (reference sequence). The CDR3 length is 15 residues.